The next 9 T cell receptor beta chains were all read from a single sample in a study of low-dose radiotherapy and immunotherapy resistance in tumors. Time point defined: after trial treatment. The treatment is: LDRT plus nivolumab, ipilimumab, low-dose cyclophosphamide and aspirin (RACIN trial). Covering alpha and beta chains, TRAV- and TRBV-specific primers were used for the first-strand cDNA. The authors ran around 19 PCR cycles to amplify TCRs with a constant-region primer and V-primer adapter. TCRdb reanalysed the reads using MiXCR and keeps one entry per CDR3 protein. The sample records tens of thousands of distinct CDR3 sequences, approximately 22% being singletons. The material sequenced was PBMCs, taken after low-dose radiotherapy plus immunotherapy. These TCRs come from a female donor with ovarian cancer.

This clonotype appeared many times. DNA for the CDR3: TGTGCCAGCAGTTTATGGGGAGGGAGCAATCAGCCCCAGCATTTT. This sequence encodes CASSLWGGSNQPQHF. The V and J genes are TRBV28 and TRBJ1-5; D gene uncertain. V dropped 0 bases and J dropped 1 base, with 7 bases sitting between them. Germline CDR1 reads MDHEN; CDR2 reads SYDVKM. The CDR3 totals 15 residues.

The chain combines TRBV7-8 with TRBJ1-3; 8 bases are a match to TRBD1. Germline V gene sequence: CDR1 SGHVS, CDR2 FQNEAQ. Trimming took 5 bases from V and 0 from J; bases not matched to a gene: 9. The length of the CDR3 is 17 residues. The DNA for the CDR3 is TGTGCCAGCAGCGTACAACAGGGGGGATACTCTGGAAACACCATATATTTT. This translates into CASSVQQGGYSGNTIYF.

The CDR3 nucleotides are TGTGCCAGCATCTATGGGGTCGGCGGGACCATGAACACTGAAGCTTTCTTT. Protein: CASIYGVGGTMNTEAFF. The V call is TRBV27, the J call TRBJ1-1, with D possibly TRBD1 on 5 matching bases. Trimming removed 7 bases at V and 0 bases at J, with 21 bases between. CDR1 and CDR2 (germline): MNHEY, SMNVEV (reference sequence). CDR3 size: 17 residues.

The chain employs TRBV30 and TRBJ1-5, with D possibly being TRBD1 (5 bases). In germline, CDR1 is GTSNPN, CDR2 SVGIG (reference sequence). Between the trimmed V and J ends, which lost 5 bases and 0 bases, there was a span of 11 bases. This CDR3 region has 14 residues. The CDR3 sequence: CAWSQGGSNQPQHF. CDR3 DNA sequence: TGTGCCTGGTCGCAGGGCGGTAGCAATCAGCCCCAGCATTTT.

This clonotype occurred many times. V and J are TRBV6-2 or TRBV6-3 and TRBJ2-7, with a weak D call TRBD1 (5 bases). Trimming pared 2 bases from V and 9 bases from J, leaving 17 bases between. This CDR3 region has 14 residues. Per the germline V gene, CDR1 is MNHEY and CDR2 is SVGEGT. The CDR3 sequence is CASSYQGGDFRQYF. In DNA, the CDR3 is TGTGCCAGCAGTTACCAGGGTGGGGATTTTCGGCAGTACTTC.

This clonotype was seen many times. CDR3 sequence: CASSLPTSRGGRVNTEAFF. The CDR3 DNA is TGTGCCAGCAGTTTACCTACCTCACGAGGGGGGAGAGTGAACACTGAAGCTTTCTTT. V gene TRBV28 combines with J gene TRBJ1-1; maybe TRBD1 (6 bases). CDR3 length: 19 amino acids. V was trimmed by 2 bases and J by 0 bases, leaving 22 bases between them. The V gene's germline CDR1 is MDHEN and CDR2 SYDVKM.

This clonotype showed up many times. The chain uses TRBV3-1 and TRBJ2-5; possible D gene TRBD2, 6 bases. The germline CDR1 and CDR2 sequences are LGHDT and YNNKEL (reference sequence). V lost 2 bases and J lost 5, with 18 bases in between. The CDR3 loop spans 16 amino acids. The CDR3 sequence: CASSQRRAGHGETQYF. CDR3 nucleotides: TGTGCCAGCAGCCAACGGCGGGCGGGGCACGGGGAGACCCAGTACTTC.

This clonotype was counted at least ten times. CDR3 loop: CSALTGSNQPQHF. For the CDR3, the DNA is TGCAGTGCTTTGACCGGGAGCAATCAGCCCCAGCATTTT. The chain couples TRBV20-1 to TRBJ1-5; no firm D call. V shed 5 bases and J shed 1 base, with 9 bases lying between them. CDR3 size: 13 residues. Germline CDR1 is DFQATT and CDR2 is SNEGSKA (reference sequence).

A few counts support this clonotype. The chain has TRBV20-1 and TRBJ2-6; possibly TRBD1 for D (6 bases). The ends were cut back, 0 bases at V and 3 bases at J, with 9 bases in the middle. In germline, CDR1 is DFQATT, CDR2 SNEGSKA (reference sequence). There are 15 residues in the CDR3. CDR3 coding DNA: TGCAGTGCTAGAGAATGGGGGCGTGGGGCCAACGTCCTGACTTTC. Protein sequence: CSAREWGRGANVLTF.